The 27 T cell receptor beta chains below were found in one sample sequenced in a study of spatial heterogeneity in lung cancer. TCRdb re-derived calls from the 5' RACE reads in MiXCR, one entry per CDR3 protein. Found here are 4,500 to 6,000 distinct CDR3 sequences, 16% of them singletons; the top ten hold approximately 6.5%. Indicated time point: sample taken at primary tumor resection. Unsorted samples of tumor, nontumor lung or frozen PBMC had their whole RNA sequenced. The sample in question was PBMCs, obtained at surgery. The receptor set was obtained from a male donor with early-stage non-small cell lung cancer.

In its sample, this clonotype ranks as medium-sized. The genes are TRBV29-1 and TRBJ1-2; D is ambiguous. V lost 3 bases to trimming and J lost 8 bases, with 10 bases between them. CDR1 and CDR2 from the germline V gene are SQVTM and ANQGSEA. This CDR3 comprises 11 residues. The DNA for the CDR3 is TGCAGCGTTGAGGCGGGCCACGGCTACACCTTC. Its translation: CSVEAGHGYTF.

In its sample, this clonotype is medium-sized. The V gene is TRBV11-3, the J gene TRBJ1-5; D perhaps matches TRBD1 (6 bases). Per the germline V gene, CDR1 is SGHNT and CDR2 is YENEEA. Trimming took off 6 bases at V and 1 base at J, with 19 bases between the two ends. The CDR3 totals 17 residues. In nucleotides, the CDR3 is TGTGCCAGCAGAGCAACGTTCCCCGGGACAAGCAATCAGCCCCAGCATTTT. Amino acids: CASRATFPGTSNQPQHF.

The gene calls are TRBV10-3 and TRBJ2-1, with D hard to call. Germline assignment: CDR1 ENHRY and CDR2 SYGVKD. The CDR3 length is 11 residues. V was cut by 10 bases and J by 4 bases, with 8 bases left in between. DNA for the CDR3: TGTGCCACCACTGGGTACAATGAGCAGTTCTTC. Protein product: CATTGYNEQFF.

This clonotype is classed as medium-sized (0.01 to 0.1%). This sequence joins TRBV2 and TRBJ1-5; a possible D gene is TRBD1 (5 bases). CDR1 SNHLY and CDR2 FYNNEI come from the germline V gene. Between the trimmed V and J ends, which lost 3 bases and 5 bases, there was a span of 11 bases. The CDR3 length is 14 residues. This CDR3 is CASSDKGRYQPQHF. As DNA, the CDR3 is TGTGCCAGCAGTGACAAGGGGAGATATCAGCCCCAGCATTTT.

This clonotype is labeled medium-sized. V gene TRBV19 combines with J gene TRBJ2-5; 14 bases are a match to TRBD2. V lost 6 bases to trimming and J lost 7 bases; unmatched junction nucleotides: 10. CDR3 size: 16 residues. From germline, CDR1 is LNHDA and CDR2 SQIVND (reference sequence). The CDR3 nucleotides are TGTGCCAGTAGCACCCTGGAAGGACTAGCGGGAGGGACCCAGTACTTC. This gives the protein CASSTLEGLAGGTQYF.

In this sample, this clonotype is medium-sized. The chain couples TRBV2 to TRBJ2-7, with D hard to call. Germline loops: CDR1 SNHLY, CDR2 FYNNEI. V dropped 3 bases and J dropped 4 bases, with 1 base sitting between them. This CDR3 is 10 amino acids long. The CDR3 sequence: CASSEYEQYF. CDR3 nucleotide sequence: TGTGCCAGCAGTGAGTACGAGCAGTACTTC.

There are a few counts of this clonotype. CDR3 residues: CASSQDEAGGPTGELFF. CDR3 nucleotide sequence: TGTGCCAGCAGCCAAGACGAAGCGGGGGGCCCTACCGGGGAGCTGTTTTTT. V and J are TRBV4-2 and TRBJ2-2; 9 bases match TRBD2. The CDR3 is 17 amino acids. V lost 0 bases to trimming and J lost 5 bases; unmatched junction nucleotides: 7. CDR1 and CDR2 (germline): LGHNA, YNFKEQ.

This clonotype is judged medium-sized. J is TRBJ2-7 and V is TRBV19, with 7 bases matching TRBD1. Germline V gene lookup returns CDR1 LNHDA and CDR2 SQIVND (reference sequence). Unmatched junction bases numbered 5, after V lost 5 bases and J lost 1 base. The CDR3 runs to 14 residues. The DNA of the CDR3 is TGTGCCAGTAGTTACGACAGGGAATCCTACGAGCAGTACTTC. Encoded protein: CASSYDRESYEQYF.

This chain links TRBV30 with TRBJ1-4, with 7 bases lining up with TRBD1. Germline loops: CDR1 GTSNPN, CDR2 SVGIG (reference sequence). The CDR3 spans 15 residues. The V gene end was trimmed by 3 bases and the J gene end by 10 bases; junction bases not matched to a gene: 14. CDR3 DNA sequence: TGTGCCTGGAGGGCCGCCGGGACAGAAAAGGGAAAACTGTTTTTT. Its translation is CAWRAAGTEKGKLFF.

This clonotype is deemed medium-sized. The chain recombines TRBV20-1 with TRBJ2-1; no clear D. This CDR3 region has 15 residues. From germline, CDR1 is DFQATT and CDR2 SNEGSKA (reference sequence). Trimming cost V 2 bases and J 0 bases, with 11 bases left between them. The CDR3, as DNA: TGCAGTGCTAGAAGTGGCTGGAGCTCCTACAATGAGCAGTTCTTC. Translated, it gives CSARSGWSSYNEQFF.

This clonotype is medium-sized (0.01 to 0.1%). The chain carries TRBV12-3 or TRBV12-4 and TRBJ1-4; D is perhaps TRBD1 (6 bases). The CDR3 contains 14 residues. Trimming took 0 bases from V and 6 from J, leaving 8 bases between them. The CDR3, as DNA: TGTGCCAGCAGTTTAGCGGGGGCTTATGAAAAACTGTTTTTT. The encoded protein is CASSLAGAYEKLFF.

By proportion, this clonotype is medium-sized. The rearrangement joins TRBV27 to TRBJ1-2; 9 bases line up with TRBD1. The trim removed 3 bases at V and 4 bases at J, leaving 3 bases unmatched. This CDR3 has 14 amino acids. Germline CDR1 and CDR2: MNHEY and SMNVEV (reference sequence). This CDR3 is CASSFTGGAYGYTF. The CDR3, as DNA: TGTGCCAGCAGTTTTACAGGGGGCGCCTATGGCTACACCTTC.

DNA for the CDR3: TGTGCCAGCAGCTTGGTCGGACAGACTAGCAATCAGCCCCAGCATTTT. Translated: CASSLVGQTSNQPQHF. This chain connects TRBV5-6 to TRBJ1-5, with D tentatively TRBD1 (6 bases). V lost 0 bases, J lost 0 bases, and 10 bases lay in between. CDR1 and CDR2 (germline): SGHDT, YYEEEE. This CDR3 comprises 16 residues. The variable domain in full, completed from reference TRBV5-6 and TRBJ1-5, reads DAGVTQSPTHLIKTRGQQVTLRCSPKSGHDTVSWYQQALGQGPQFIFQYYEEEERQRGNFPDRFSGHQFPNYSSELNVNALLLGDSALYLCASSLVGQTSNQPQHFGDGTRLSIL.

J is TRBJ2-7 and V is TRBV5-4; D may be TRBD1 (6 bases). Germline CDR1 is SGHNT and CDR2 is YYREEE (reference sequence). The CDR3 has 13 amino acids. V lost 4 bases, J lost 4 bases, and 12 bases lay in between. CDR3 in DNA: TGTGCCAGCAGCGGATCGGGACATTACGAGCAGTACTTC. This translates into CASSGSGHYEQYF.

This clonotype is deemed medium-sized. J is TRBJ2-7 and V is TRBV4-1; perhaps TRBD1 as D (5 bases). The V gene's germline CDR1 is MGHRA and CDR2 YSYEKL. The CDR3 length is 14 residues. The V and J ends lost 3 bases and 2 bases respectively, with 11 bases between them. The CDR3 sequence: CASSQLTGTYEQYF. In nucleotides, the CDR3 is TGCGCCAGCAGCCAGCTAACAGGAACCTACGAGCAGTACTTC.

By sample share, this clonotype is medium-sized. The chain couples TRBV30 to TRBJ1-5; D not resolved. This CDR3 is 13 amino acids long. CDR1 and CDR2 from the germline V gene are GTSNPN and SVGIG (reference sequence). The ends were cut back, 2 bases at V and 2 bases at J, with 7 bases in the middle. The CDR3 nucleotides read TGTGCCTGGAGTAGTAGGGGCAATCAGCCCCAGCATTTT. Protein: CAWSSRGNQPQHF.

Sample share makes this clonotype medium-sized (0.01 to 0.1%). The chain employs TRBV11-2 and TRBJ2-7; the match to TRBD1 covers 10 bases. The germline V gene has CDR1 SGHAT and CDR2 FQNNGV. Trimming cost V 6 bases and J 2 bases; bases outside gene matches: 10. This CDR3 is 16 amino acids long. The CDR3 protein is CASSQGAGTGAYEQYF. The CDR3 DNA sequence: TGTGCCAGCAGTCAAGGGGCCGGGACAGGGGCCTACGAGCAGTACTTC.

This clonotype was seen a few times. CDR3 sequence: CASSPGSDIQYF. The CDR3 DNA reads TGCGCCAGCAGCCCGGGTTCGGACATTCAGTACTTC. The chain combines TRBV5-1 with TRBJ2-4; D is undetermined. The CDR3 length is 12 residues. Trimming took off 4 bases at V and 8 bases at J, with 10 bases between the two ends. CDR1 is SGHRS and CDR2 is YFSETQ in the germline V gene. Full variable domain (remainder filled in from reference TRBV5-1 and TRBJ2-4): KAGVTQTPRYLIKTRGQQVTLSCSPISGHRSVSWYQQTPGQGLQFLFEYFSETQRNKGNFPGRFSGRQFSNSRSEMNVSTLELGDSALYLCASSPGSDIQYFGAGTRLSVL.

By share of the sample, this clonotype is medium-sized. The chain combines TRBV6-2 or TRBV6-3 with TRBJ2-5; 10 bases align to TRBD1. The V gene's germline CDR1 is MNHEY and CDR2 SVGEGT. This CDR3 comprises 17 residues. The junction had 13 bases not matched to a gene; V was cut back by 6 bases and J by 3 bases. This CDR3 is CASRIIKDRGFEETQYF. CDR3 in DNA: TGTGCCAGCAGAATTATCAAGGACAGGGGGTTTGAAGAGACCCAGTACTTC.

By proportion, this clonotype is medium-sized. The V call is TRBV6-6, the J call TRBJ2-2; 7 nucleotides agree with TRBD1. The CDR3 extends over 13 amino acids. The V gene end was trimmed by 10 bases and the J gene end by 1 base; junction bases not matched to a gene: 3. The germline V gene encodes CDR1 MNHNY and CDR2 SVGAGI (reference sequence). As DNA, the CDR3 is TGTGCCATCAGACAGGGGAACACCGGGGAGCTGTTTTTT. It encodes CAIRQGNTGELFF.

The chain has TRBV15 and TRBJ2-3, with D tentatively TRBD2 (6 bases). The length of the CDR3 is 12 residues. Trimming cost V 6 bases and J 4 bases, with 8 bases left between them. Germline values: CDR1 LNHNV, CDR2 YYDKDF (reference sequence). DNA of the CDR3: TGTGCCACCAGGGGGGACTCAGATACGCAGTATTTT. Residues: CATRGDSDTQYF.

This clonotype qualifies as medium-sized (0.01 to 0.1%). V and J are TRBV27 and TRBJ2-3; 12 bases line up with TRBD2. Germline V CDR1 and CDR2: MNHEY, SMNVEV (reference sequence). CDR3 length: 15 amino acids. The V gene end was trimmed by 3 bases and the J gene end by 8 bases; junction bases not matched to a gene: 6. As DNA, the CDR3 is TGTGCCAGCAGTTTTCGGACTAGCGGGGAAGGTACGCAGTATTTT. Amino acids: CASSFRTSGEGTQYF.

The genes are TRBV6-2 or TRBV6-3 and TRBJ2-1, with D unresolved. V was pared by 5 bases and J by 8 bases, with 10 bases between. Germline V CDR1 and CDR2: MNHEY, SVGEGT. The CDR3 consists of 12 residues. For the CDR3, the DNA is TGTGCCAGCAGTAAGTACCCCCATGAGCAGTTCTTC. Residues: CASSKYPHEQFF.

In its sample, this clonotype is medium-sized. The chain links TRBV6-1 to TRBJ1-6; D is unresolved. This CDR3 spans 12 amino acids. Trimming left V 1 base short and J 7 bases short, with 2 bases between. Germline V lookup: CDR1 MNHNS, CDR2 SASEGT. CDR3 nucleotides: TGTGCCAGCAGTGAAGAAAATTCACCCCTCCACTTT. Its protein is CASSEENSPLHF.

This clonotype is termed medium-sized (0.01 to 0.1%). The rearrangement uses TRBV10-3 and TRBJ2-3, with 9 bases lining up with TRBD2. V lost 6 bases, J lost 4 bases, and 5 bases stayed unmatched. The CDR3 spans 14 residues. Germline V gives CDR1 ENHRY, CDR2 SYGVKD. The CDR3 spells CAIRLAGAPDTQYF. DNA for the CDR3: TGTGCCATCAGACTAGCGGGTGCTCCAGATACGCAGTATTTT.

The gene calls are TRBV12-3 or TRBV12-4 and TRBJ2-7; a weak D match, TRBD2 (6 bases). The CDR3 is 15 amino acids. Trimming cost V 6 bases and J 3 bases, with 18 bases left between them. The DNA of the CDR3 is TGTGCCAGCAGCCCTCGCGGAGGGGAAAACTACGAGCAGTACTTC. Translation gives CASSPRGGENYEQYF.

In this sample, this clonotype is medium-sized. V gene TRBV5-6 combines with J gene TRBJ2-6; no reliable D call. CDR1 SGHDT and CDR2 YYEEEE come from the germline V gene. Trimming cost V 0 bases and J 0 bases, with 10 bases left between them. CDR3 size: 17 residues. CDR3 amino acids: CASSLAGYRSGANVLTF. The CDR3 DNA follows: TGTGCCAGCAGCTTGGCCGGATATCGCTCTGGGGCCAACGTCCTGACTTTC. The full variable domain, in which reference TRBV5-6 and TRBJ2-6 provide the parts outside the CDR3, is DAGVTQSPTHLIKTRGQQVTLRCSPKSGHDTVSWYQQALGQGPQFIFQYYEEEERQRGNFPDRFSGHQFPNYSSELNVNALLLGDSALYLCASSLAGYRSGANVLTFGAGSRLTVL.